This T cell receptor beta chain was sequenced in a study of cytomegalovirus exposure and HLA in healthy donors. Primers for the PCR totalled 60 Vbeta and 13 Jbeta. Only in-frame clones appear in the TCRdb table, and some are missing; sequencing was by immunoSEQ multiplex PCR. The sample shows around 200,000 clones, 86% of them seen only once. V lost 4 bases and J lost 5, with 12 bases in between. Germline assignment: CDR1 SGHNT and CDR2 YYREEE (reference sequence). The CDR3 extends over 14 amino acids. Study-level points and caveats: About 87% or about 30% of the time was how often most TCR beta V segments were productive, according to an earlier analysis. With further analysis later on, most CMV-associated TCR beta chains appeared HLA-restricted. Researchers reported in a later analysis that common viral pathogens appeared linked to several top clusters.

As regards this clone: Antigen unknown.

The TCR originated in a woman aged 25 to 39 in good health and CMV-seronegative. What was sequenced was PBMCs. V and J are TRBV5-4 and TRBJ1-4; D is undetermined. For the CDR3, the DNA is TGTGCCAGCAGCCGGGAATCCGGCAATGAAAAACTGTTTTTT. This codes for CASSRESGNEKLFF.